This T cell receptor beta chain stems from a study of shared clonotypes between healthy human individuals. The CDR3 runs 12 residues. Germline V gene data show CDR1 as SEHNR and CDR2 as FQNEAQ (reference sequence). V was trimmed by 10 bases and J by 6 bases, leaving 12 bases between them. Terminally differentiated effector memory CD45RA+ cells were excluded by CCR7 positive selection of CD45RO-negative cells. The method was immunoSEQ multiplex PCR; TCRdb's version includes in-frame clones alone and lacks a portion of them. The sample contains about 2.1 million clones, just under 95% of which appear only once.

The sequence was obtained from a young man in good health. Some clones in this sample may be carry-over from other donors' samples. The sample consisted of naive CD8+ T cells from PBMCs. The V call is TRBV7-9, the J call TRBJ1-4, with D hard to call. The CDR3 coding sequence is TGTGCCACTACATGGGTTTATGAAAAACTGTTTTTT. Its translation: CATTWVYEKLFF.